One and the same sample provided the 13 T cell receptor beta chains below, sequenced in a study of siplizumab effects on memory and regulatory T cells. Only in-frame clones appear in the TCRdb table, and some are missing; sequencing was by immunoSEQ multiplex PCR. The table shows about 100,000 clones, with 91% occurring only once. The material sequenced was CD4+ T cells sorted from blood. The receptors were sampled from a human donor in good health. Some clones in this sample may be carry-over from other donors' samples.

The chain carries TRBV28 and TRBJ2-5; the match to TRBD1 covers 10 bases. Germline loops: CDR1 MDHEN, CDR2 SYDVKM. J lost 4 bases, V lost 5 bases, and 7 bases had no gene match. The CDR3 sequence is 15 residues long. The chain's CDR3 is CASSITGTGAETQYF. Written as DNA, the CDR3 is TGTGCCAGCAGTATAACCGGGACAGGGGCAGAGACCCAGTACTTC.

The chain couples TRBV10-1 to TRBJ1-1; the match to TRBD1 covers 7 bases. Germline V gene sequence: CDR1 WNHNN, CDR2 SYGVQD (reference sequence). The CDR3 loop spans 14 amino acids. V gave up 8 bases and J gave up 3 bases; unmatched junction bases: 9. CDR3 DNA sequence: TGCGCCAGCCGGTTTGGACAGGCATACACTGAAGCTTTCTTT. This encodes CASRFGQAYTEAFF.

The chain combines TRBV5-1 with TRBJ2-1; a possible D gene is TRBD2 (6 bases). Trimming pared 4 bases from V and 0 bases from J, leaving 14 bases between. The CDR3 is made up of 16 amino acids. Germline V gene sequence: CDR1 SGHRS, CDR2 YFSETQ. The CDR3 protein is CASSQTGESSYNEQFF. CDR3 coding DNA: TGCGCCAGCAGCCAAACGGGGGAAAGCTCCTACAATGAGCAGTTCTTC. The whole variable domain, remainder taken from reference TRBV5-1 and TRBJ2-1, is KAGVTQTPRYLIKTRGQQVTLSCSPISGHRSVSWYQQTPGQGLQFLFEYFSETQRNKGNFPGRFSGRQFSNSRSEMNVSTLELGDSALYLCASSQTGESSYNEQFFGPGTRLTVL.

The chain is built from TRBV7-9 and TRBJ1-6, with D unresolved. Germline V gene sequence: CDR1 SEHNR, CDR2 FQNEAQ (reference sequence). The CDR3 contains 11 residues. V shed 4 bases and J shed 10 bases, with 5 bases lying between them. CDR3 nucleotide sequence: TGTGCCAGCAGCTCGACGTCACCCCTCCACTTT. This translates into CASSSTSPLHF.

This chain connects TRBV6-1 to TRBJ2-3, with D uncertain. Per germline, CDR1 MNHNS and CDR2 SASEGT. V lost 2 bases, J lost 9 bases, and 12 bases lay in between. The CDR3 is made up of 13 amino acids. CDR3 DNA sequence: TGTGCCAGCAGTGAAAAGGTCCTGGGAACGCAGTATTTT. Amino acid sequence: CASSEKVLGTQYF.

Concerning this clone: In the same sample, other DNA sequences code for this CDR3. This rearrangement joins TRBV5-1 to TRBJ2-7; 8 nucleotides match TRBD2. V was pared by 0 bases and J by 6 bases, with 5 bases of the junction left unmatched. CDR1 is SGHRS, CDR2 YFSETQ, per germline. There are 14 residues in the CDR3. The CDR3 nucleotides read TGCGCCAGCAGCTTGGGGGCGGGGGGTGGCGAGCAGTACTTC. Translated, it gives CASSLGAGGGEQYF.

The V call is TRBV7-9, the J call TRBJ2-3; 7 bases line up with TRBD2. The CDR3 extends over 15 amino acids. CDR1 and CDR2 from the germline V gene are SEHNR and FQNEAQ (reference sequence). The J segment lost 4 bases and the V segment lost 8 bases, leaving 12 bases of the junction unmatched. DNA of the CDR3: TGTGCCAGCTCGGTCGGGACGGGAGGTTCAGATACGCAGTATTTT. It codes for CASSVGTGGSDTQYF.

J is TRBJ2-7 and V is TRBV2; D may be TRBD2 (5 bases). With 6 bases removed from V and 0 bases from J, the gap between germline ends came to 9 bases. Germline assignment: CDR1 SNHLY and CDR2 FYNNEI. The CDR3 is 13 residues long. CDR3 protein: CASSPDYSYEQYF. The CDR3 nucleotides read TGTGCCAGCAGCCCTGACTACTCCTACGAGCAGTACTTC.

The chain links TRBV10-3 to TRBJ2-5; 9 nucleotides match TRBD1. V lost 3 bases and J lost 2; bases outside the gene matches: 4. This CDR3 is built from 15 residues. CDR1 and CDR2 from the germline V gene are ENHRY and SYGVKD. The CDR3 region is CAISDQGQGQETQYF. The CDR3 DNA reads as TGTGCCATCAGTGATCAGGGACAGGGACAAGAGACCCAGTACTTC.

Written as DNA, the CDR3 is TGTGCCACACTACTAGCACTCGCAGATACGCAGTATTTT. It is translated as CATLLALADTQYF. This chain connects TRBV10-3 to TRBJ2-3; D is possibly TRBD2 (6 bases). The CDR3 covers 13 residues. Trimming left V 10 bases short and J 4 bases short, with 15 bases between. CDR1 ENHRY and CDR2 SYGVKD come from the germline V gene.

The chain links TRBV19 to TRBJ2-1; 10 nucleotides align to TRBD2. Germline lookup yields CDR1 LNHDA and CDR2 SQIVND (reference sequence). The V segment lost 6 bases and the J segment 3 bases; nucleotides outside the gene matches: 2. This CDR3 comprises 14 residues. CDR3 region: CASRGTSDYNEQFF. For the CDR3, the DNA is TGTGCCAGTAGGGGGACTAGCGACTACAATGAGCAGTTCTTC.

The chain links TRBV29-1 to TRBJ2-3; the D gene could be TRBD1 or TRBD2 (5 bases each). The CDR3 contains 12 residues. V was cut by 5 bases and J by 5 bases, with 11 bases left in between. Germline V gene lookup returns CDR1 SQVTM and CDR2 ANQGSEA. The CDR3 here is CSVPRGVDTQYF. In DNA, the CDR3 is TGCAGCGTTCCCCGAGGGGTAGATACGCAGTATTTT.

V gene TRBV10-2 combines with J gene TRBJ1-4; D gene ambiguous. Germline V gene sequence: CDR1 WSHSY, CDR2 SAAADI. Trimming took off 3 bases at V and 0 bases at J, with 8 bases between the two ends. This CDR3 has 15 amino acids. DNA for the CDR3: TGCGCCAGCAGTGAAGGAGTTGCAACTAATGAAAAACTGTTTTTT. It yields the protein CASSEGVATNEKLFF.